These T cell receptor beta chains were read from a single sample in a study of blood T cell repertoires in COVID-19. The protocol was immunoSEQ multiplex PCR, while the TCRdb copy is restricted to in-frame clones and leaves out a portion. The sample holds approximately 210,000 clones; nearly 90% are singletons and the top ten take about 6.8%. Sequencing was done on a sample of peripheral blood. These receptors came from a woman aged 40 to 49 who had recovered from COVID-19. Each CDR3 is given with its conserved first and last residue. The order of the fields is clone size, V gene, J gene, D gene, CDR3 DNA, CDR3 protein. The D gene is left open where the match is weak. Not every row has a clone size; where given, it reads once, few, many or a size class.

.	TRBV25-1	TRBJ2-2	.	TGTGCCAGCAGTGGGCCCCGGGGGGGGGAGCTGTTTTTT	CASSGPRGGELFF
.	TRBV18	TRBJ2-2	.	TGTGCCAGTTCCGGTTATGAGGGAGCTTCCGGGGAGCTGTTTTTT	CASSGYEGASGELFF
.	TRBV7-2	TRBJ1-2	.	TGTGCCAGCAGCTTAGGGGCGAACTATGGCTACACCTTC	CASSLGANYGYTF
once	TRBV3-1/TRBV3-2	TRBJ2-7	TRBD1	TGTGCCAGCAGCCAAGCGGGACAGGGTACCGAGCAGTACTTC	CASSQAGQGTEQYF
.	TRBV19	TRBJ2-1	TRBD2	TGTGCCAGTAGTAATGGACTAGCGTCATATGAGCAGTTCTTC	CASSNGLASYEQFF
many	TRBV27	TRBJ2-7	.	TGTGCCAGCAGTTTTCAGGGCGGTCTGACCTACGAGCAGTACTTC	CASSFQGGLTYEQYF
.	TRBV6-4	TRBJ1-1	.	TGTGCCAGCAGCCAGCGCTTGAACACTGAAGCTTTCTTT	CASSQRLNTEAFF
.	TRBV3-1/TRBV3-2	TRBJ2-1	TRBD2	TGTGCCAGCAGCCAAGCTGGGACTAGCGGGAGCCCCTACAATGAGCAGTTCTTC	CASSQAGTSGSPYNEQFF
few	TRBV10-3	TRBJ2-1	.	TGTGCCATCAGTGAGTTTGCCCCAACGAGCTCCTACAATGAGCAGTTCTTC	CAISEFAPTSSYNEQFF
.	TRBV7-8	TRBJ2-5	.	TGTGCCAGCAAGGTAGAGGGAACACAAGAGACCCAGTACTTC	CASKVEGTQETQYF
once	TRBV14	TRBJ2-3	TRBD2	TGTGCCAGCAGCCAAAGGACGGGAGGGGGGCCAGATACGCAGTATTTT	CASSQRTGGGPDTQYF
.	TRBV27	TRBJ2-1	TRBD1	TGTGCCAGCAGTTTGGCCGGGACAGCTTCCTACAATGAGCAGTTCTTC	CASSLAGTASYNEQFF
.	TRBV2	TRBJ2-1	.	TGTGCCAGCAGTCGAACCGGGATCACACCCAATGAGCAGTTCTTC	CASSRTGITPNEQFF
few	TRBV2	TRBJ2-2	.	TGTGCCAGCAGTGAACTAGGGGTATCGAACACCGGGGAGCTGTTTTTT	CASSELGVSNTGELFF
.	TRBV19	TRBJ2-1	.	TGTGCCAGTAGTTCGGGACTCACCTCCTACAATGAGCAGTTCTTC	CASSSGLTSYNEQFF
.	TRBV25-1	TRBJ2-5	.	TGTGCCAGCAGTGAACCGATCTTCGGGGCCCAGTACTTC	CASSEPIFGAQYF
once	TRBV28	TRBJ1-5	.	TGTGCCAGCAGTTCCCCGACAGATCTCTATAGCAATCAGCCCCAGCATTTT	CASSSPTDLYSNQPQHF
.	TRBV5-6	TRBJ1-2	TRBD1	TGTGCCTCTCGGACAGGGAGATATGGCTACACCTTC	CASRTGRYGYTF
.	TRBV9	TRBJ2-5	.	TGTGCCAGCAGCGTAGGGACCCTGAGGGATGGAGGAGAGACCCAGTACTTC	CASSVGTLRDGGETQYF
once	TRBV2	TRBJ2-1	TRBD2	TGTGCCAGCCGCGGGACTAGCCTAAATGAGCAGTTCTTC	CASRGTSLNEQFF
.	TRBV30	TRBJ2-1	TRBD2	TGTGCCTGGATGGTAGCGGGAGGGCCAGGTGAGCAGTTCTTC	CAWMVAGGPGEQFF
.	TRBV4-2	TRBJ2-5	TRBD2	TGTGCCAGCAGCCAAGTTCTAGCGGGACACCCCCCACCGGAGACCCAGTACTTC	CASSQVLAGHPPPETQYF
once	TRBV2	TRBJ1-6	.	TGTGCCAGCACCGAGCGGGGAGGTAATTCACCCCTCCACTTT	CASTERGGNSPLHF
.	TRBV21-1	TRBJ2-2	.	TGTGCCAGCAGCAAAAAAGGTCCTAGACCCTCTGCTCCTCGACGGACCGGGGAGCTGTTTTTT	CASSKKGPRPSAPRRTGELFF
.	TRBV6-2/TRBV6-3	TRBJ2-3	TRBD2	TGTGCCAGCAGTAGGAAAGGAGTCTGGACTAGACCAGATACGCAGTATTTT	CASSRKGVWTRPDTQYF
once	TRBV19	TRBJ1-2	.	TGTGCCAGTAGCCAGACAGCTAACTATGGCTACACCTTC	CASSQTANYGYTF
few	TRBV28	TRBJ1-1	.	TGTGCCAGCAGTTTTGGGGCAGAATACACTGAAGCTTTCTTT	CASSFGAEYTEAFF
.	TRBV3-1/TRBV3-2	TRBJ1-1	TRBD1	TGTGCCAGCAGCCAAGTCGGGACAGGAAGAACTGAAGCTTTCTTT	CASSQVGTGRTEAFF
.	TRBV13	TRBJ1-1	TRBD1	TGTGCCAGCAGTCCCGACAGGGAAAACACTGAAGCTTTCTTT	CASSPDRENTEAFF
.	TRBV7-9	TRBJ1-5	.	TGTGCCAGCACCCTGGGGGGGCAGCCCCAGCATTTT	CASTLGGQPQHF
.	TRBV28	TRBJ2-7	TRBD2	TGTGCCAGCGGTCGCGGGGGAACCCCCGGGGACGAGCAGTACTTC	CASGRGGTPGDEQYF
.	TRBV7-2	TRBJ2-2	.	TGTGCCAGCAGCTTTAAGGGGACCGGGGAGCTGTTTTTT	CASSFKGTGELFF
.	TRBV9	TRBJ2-3	TRBD2	TGTGCCAGCAGCGAACGAGCGGGAGTAGATACGCAGTATTTT	CASSERAGVDTQYF
few	TRBV7-9	TRBJ1-2	.	TGTGCCAGCAGCTGGGAGGGGCTGAAGGGCTACACCTTC	CASSWEGLKGYTF
.	TRBV7-6	TRBJ2-2	TRBD2	TGTGCCAGCAGCCTGGAGCGGGGGACCACCGGGGAGCTGTTTTTT	CASSLERGTTGELFF
.	TRBV19	TRBJ2-7	TRBD1	TGTGCCAGTAGTGTAACCGGGACAGAGGGCTACGAGCAGTACTTC	CASSVTGTEGYEQYF
.	TRBV9	TRBJ2-1	.	TGTGCCAGCAGCGTACCCGGACTTGAAGGGAATGAGCAGTTCTTC	CASSVPGLEGNEQFF
once	TRBV27	TRBJ2-7	TRBD1	TGTGCCAGCAGTCCCATCCGGACAGGGCGCTGGGAGCAGTACTTC	CASSPIRTGRWEQYF
.	TRBV27	TRBJ2-1	TRBD2	TGTGCCAGCAGTTTCGGGGGGACTAGCGGCTACAATGAGCAGTTCTTC	CASSFGGTSGYNEQFF
.	TRBV5-1	TRBJ2-7	.	TGCGCCAGCAGCAGAGTCGTAGCGACAAGCACGTACGAGCAGTACTTC	CASSRVVATSTYEQYF
.	TRBV15	TRBJ2-5	TRBD2	TGTGCCACCAGCACCGCGGATCGGTGGCTAGCGGGAGAGACCCAGTACTTC	CATSTADRWLAGETQYF
.	TRBV6-5	TRBJ2-7	.	TGTGCCAGCAGCCTAGACAGGTTGGGCGAGCAGTACTTC	CASSLDRLGEQYF
.	TRBV6-5	TRBJ2-7	TRBD1	TGTGCCAGCAGTTACTCGGATTTGACAGGGACCTACGAGCAGTACTTC	CASSYSDLTGTYEQYF
.	TRBV14	TRBJ2-1	TRBD2	TGTGCCAGCAGCCGGACTAGCGGGCACAATGAGCAGTTCTTC	CASSRTSGHNEQFF
.	TRBV19	TRBJ1-1	TRBD1	TGTGCCAGCACCTGGGCGGGACAGGAAGCTTTCTTT	CASTWAGQEAFF
.	TRBV11-3	TRBJ2-1	TRBD1	TGTGCCAGCAGCCCGGACTTTTGGACAGGGAGAAATGAGCAGTTCTTC	CASSPDFWTGRNEQFF
.	TRBV3-1/TRBV3-2	TRBJ1-1	.	TGTGCCAGCAGCCAAGCTGGCCCGGGGGGTGAAGCTTTCTTT	CASSQAGPGGEAFF
.	TRBV27	TRBJ2-3	.	TGTGCCAGCAGTACCACAGGGTGGGGAATTAGCACAGATACGCAGTATTTT	CASSTTGWGISTDTQYF
.	TRBV7-9	TRBJ2-5	.	TGTGCCAGCAGCGTCGATCACAAACAGACCCAGTACTTC	CASSVDHKQTQYF
.	TRBV11-2	TRBJ1-1	.	TGTGCCAGCGGGGAGGAGGTCACTGAAGCTTTCTTT	CASGEEVTEAFF
.	TRBV7-9	TRBJ2-7	.	TGTGCCAGCAGCACACAGGGATACAACGAGCAGTACTTC	CASSTQGYNEQYF
.	TRBV15	TRBJ2-5	.	TGTGCCACCAGCAAGCAGCCGCCGAGGGGGTCGCAAGAGACCCAGTACTTC	CATSKQPPRGSQETQYF
.	TRBV5-1	TRBJ2-7	TRBD2	TGCGCCAGCAGCTTCGGACTAGCGGCCTACGAGCAGTACTTC	CASSFGLAAYEQYF
.	TRBV5-6	TRBJ2-5	TRBD1	TGTGCCAGCAGCCTAGGGGGCCGGGAGACCCAGTACTTC	CASSLGGRETQYF
.	TRBV19	TRBJ2-1	.	TGTGCCAGTAGCAGACTAGTCGGCTACAATGAGCAGTTCTTC	CASSRLVGYNEQFF